This is a list of T cell receptor beta chains from one sample in a study of T-cell memory formation after mild COVID-19. In TCRdb, the 5' RACE reads were re-called with MiXCR into one record per CDR3 protein. The sample yields roughly 300,000 distinct CDR3 sequences, 8.2% seen once. Sequencing input: PBMCs or a T cell subset sorted from them (not recorded which). Every receptor here comes from a man aged 18 to 29 who had mild COVID-19 (a few samples of this study predate the infection). Cell type and time point are not known. Both conserved end residues are part of each CDR3. D genes are given only for firm matches. Part of the rows lack a size; the others show once, few, many or a class for expanded clones.

cdr3_aa	cdr3_nt	v_call	j_call	clone_size	d_call
CASSWSGGAVGTQYF	TGTGCCAGCAGCTGGTCCGGCGGGGCGGTGGGTACGCAGTATTTT	TRBV7-2	TRBJ2-3	-	-
CASSDSGGVYNEQFF	TGTGCCAGTAGTGATAGCGGGGGGGTCTACAATGAGCAGTTCTTC	TRBV19	TRBJ2-1	few	TRBD2
CSVGRGVETQYF	TGCAGCGTTGGTAGGGGGGTTGAGACCCAGTACTTC	TRBV29-1	TRBJ2-5	-	-
CASSFTRGATEAFF	TGTGCCAGCAGTTTCACCAGGGGGGCCACTGAAGCTTTCTTT	TRBV12-3/TRBV12-4	TRBJ1-1	-	TRBD1
CASSLSGLYQPQHF	TGTGCCAGCAGTTTATCAGGGTTGTATCAGCCCCAGCATTTT	TRBV28	TRBJ1-5	few	-
CASSFAGQGTEAFF	TGCGCCAGCAGCTTCGCGGGGCAGGGCACTGAAGCTTTCTTT	TRBV5-1	TRBJ1-1	-	-
CASSQVGRDSPLHF	TGTGCCAGCAGCCAAGTTGGACGGGATTCACCCCTCCACTTT	TRBV3-1	TRBJ1-6	few	-
CATRAGGNEQFF	TGTGCCACCAGAGCGGGGGGCAATGAGCAGTTCTTC	TRBV27	TRBJ2-1	few	TRBD2
CASNQGTVLIETQYF	TGCGCCAGCAACCAGGGGACAGTGCTTATAGAGACCCAGTACTTC	TRBV5-1	TRBJ2-5	few	TRBD1
CASSMGRGNIKDYGYTF	TGTGCCAGTAGTATGGGCCGAGGAAACATTAAGGACTATGGCTACACCTTC	TRBV19	TRBJ1-2	-	-
CATSTAGLRDTQYF	TGTGCCACCAGTACGGCGGGGTTACGGGATACGCAGTATTTT	TRBV24-1	TRBJ2-3	-	-
CATSDNGADQPQHF	TGTGCCACCAGTGATAATGGGGCAGATCAGCCCCAGCATTTT	TRBV24-1	TRBJ1-5	-	-
CASSPAGAASTDTQYF	TGTGCCAGCAGCCCAGCGGGAGCGGCTAGCACAGATACGCAGTATTTT	TRBV7-8	TRBJ2-3	few	TRBD2
CASSQDWVTYNEQFF	TGCGCCAGCAGCCAAGATTGGGTTACCTACAATGAGCAGTTCTTC	TRBV4-3	TRBJ2-1	-	-
CASSYVGLAAVRELFF	TGTGCCAGCAGTTACGTTGGTCTAGCGGCTGTTAGGGAGCTGTTTTTT	TRBV6-5	TRBJ2-2	many	TRBD2
CASSRRLQGSTGELFF	TGTGCCAGCAGTCGTCGACTCCAGGGTTCGACCGGGGAGCTGTTTTTT	TRBV12-3/TRBV12-4	TRBJ2-2	-	-
CASSLMSGNYGYTF	TGTGCCAGCAGTTTGATGTCAGGGAACTATGGCTACACCTTC	TRBV12-3/TRBV12-4	TRBJ1-2	-	-
CASSLTLGGAETQYF	TGTGCCAGCAGCTTGACCCTCGGGGGGGCCGAGACCCAGTACTTC	TRBV7-2	TRBJ2-5	-	TRBD2
CSARQGSSGNTIYF	TGCAGTGCTAGACAGGGTAGCTCTGGAAACACCATATATTTT	TRBV20-1	TRBJ1-3	many	-
CSARDYSWTGGETQYF	TGCAGTGCTAGAGATTATTCCTGGACAGGGGGAGAGACCCAGTACTTC	TRBV20-1	TRBJ2-5	few	TRBD1
CSASLPGQGGLGYTF	TGCAGTGCTAGTCTCCCCGGACAGGGCGGATTGGGCTACACCTTC	TRBV20-1	TRBJ1-2	few	TRBD1
CASSLSGGSGGDF	TGTGCCAGCAGCTTAAGCGGGGGTTCCGGCGGGGACTTC	TRBV7-2	TRBJ2-7	few	TRBD2
CASSSRLNTGELFF	TGTGCCAGCAGTTCTAGACTCAACACCGGGGAGCTGTTTTTT	TRBV12-3/TRBV12-4	TRBJ2-2	-	-
CASSFRTPLHF	TGTGCCAGCAGTTTTAGAACACCCCTCCACTTT	TRBV28	TRBJ1-6	few	-
CASSPRDREAFF	TGTGCCAGCAGCCCCCGGGACAGGGAAGCTTTCTTT	TRBV14	TRBJ1-1	-	TRBD1
CASSVSGGGGYTF	TGTGCCAGCAGCGTATCGGGGGGAGGGGGCTACACCTTC	TRBV9	TRBJ1-2	-	-
CASSSPGQGDTEAFF	TGCGCCAGCAGCTCACCGGGACAGGGAGACACTGAAGCTTTCTTT	TRBV5-1	TRBJ1-1	-	TRBD1
CASSRTGTSPSYNEQFF	TGCGCCAGCAGCAGAACCGGGACTAGCCCCTCCTACAATGAGCAGTTCTTC	TRBV5-1	TRBJ2-1	many	TRBD2
CASSSGLRDTQYF	TGTGCCAGCAGTTCGGGACTCCGAGATACGCAGTATTTT	TRBV6-5	TRBJ2-3	few	-
CSVESFSGTVSYNEQFF	TGCAGCGTTGAATCTTTCAGCGGGACAGTCTCCTACAATGAGCAGTTCTTC	TRBV29-1	TRBJ2-1	-	-
CASSQDRVGEKLFF	TGTGCCAGCAGCCAGGACAGGGTGGGTGAAAAACTGTTTTTT	TRBV7-2	TRBJ1-4	many	TRBD1
CATSRGLTGSHYEQYF	TGTGCCACCAGCAGAGGGCTAACAGGGAGCCACTACGAGCAGTACTTC	TRBV15	TRBJ2-7	few	-
CASSQAVAASTDTQYF	TGCGCCAGCAGCCAAGCTGTGGCAGCTAGCACAGATACGCAGTATTTT	TRBV4-1	TRBJ2-3	-	-
CASSLSQPSGEGYNEQFF	TGTGCCAGCAGCTTATCTCAGCCTAGCGGGGAGGGATACAATGAGCAGTTCTTC	TRBV7-2	TRBJ2-1	-	TRBD2
CASSKGGGGGAGFAEAFF	TGTGCCAGCAGCAAAGGAGGGGGCGGGGGCGCCGGTTTTGCTGAAGCTTTCTTT	TRBV7-9	TRBJ1-1	few	TRBD1
CASSQDPPGSGAGDEQFF	TGCGCCAGCAGCCAAGATCCTCCAGGGAGCGGGGCGGGAGATGAGCAGTTCTTC	TRBV4-1	TRBJ2-1	few	TRBD2
CASSQAVGVDSPLHF	TGTGCCAGCAGCCAAGCTGTCGGAGTCGATTCACCCCTCCACTTT	TRBV3-1	TRBJ1-6	-	-
CASQLWNNEQFF	TGTGCCAGCCAACTGTGGAACAATGAGCAGTTCTTC	TRBV7-2	TRBJ2-1	many	-
CASSQLGTGGNSPLHF	TGTGCCAGCAGCCAGCTTGGGACAGGGGGTAATTCACCCCTCCACTTT	TRBV3-1	TRBJ1-6	many	TRBD1
CASSLAGGLSGQYF	TGCGCCAGCAGCTTAGCGGGGGGGCTCTCCGGGCAGTACTTC	TRBV5-1	TRBJ2-7	-	TRBD2
CASQDGAAGANVLTF	TGTGCCAGTCAGGACGGGGCGGCTGGGGCCAACGTCCTGACTTTC	TRBV19	TRBJ2-6	-	-
CASSLGSGMNQPQHF	TGTGCCAGCAGCTTAGGGTCGGGGATGAATCAGCCCCAGCATTTT	TRBV7-2	TRBJ1-5	-	-
CASSFQGTYEQYF	TGTGCCAGCAGCTTTCAGGGAACCTACGAGCAGTACTTC	TRBV5-6	TRBJ2-7	few	-
CASSAGTDNTGELFF	TGTGCCAGCAGCGCCGGGACAGATAACACCGGGGAGCTGTTTTTT	TRBV3-1	TRBJ2-2	few	TRBD1
CASSPRGSGFGTQYF	TGTGCCAGCAGCCCCCGGGGTAGCGGGTTTGGTACGCAGTATTTT	TRBV27	TRBJ2-3	few	TRBD2
CATREGGDTQYF	TGTGCCACCCGTGAAGGGGGAGATACGCAGTATTTT	TRBV15	TRBJ2-3	few	-
CASSAPPAAPFF	TGTGCCAGCAGCGCCCCCCCCGCCGCGCCCTTCTTC	TRBV7-9	TRBJ2-5	-	-
CASSLEGQLEKLFF	TGCGCCAGCAGCTTGGAGGGACAGCTAGAAAAACTGTTTTTT	TRBV5-1	TRBJ1-4	many	TRBD1
CASSADRAGANVLTF	TGTGCCAGCAGCGCTGACAGGGCTGGGGCCAACGTCCTGACTTTC	TRBV7-2	TRBJ2-6	few	TRBD1
CASSLRIQRGSTDTQYF	TGTGCCAGCAGTTTAAGGATCCAGCGGGGTAGCACAGATACGCAGTATTTT	TRBV27	TRBJ2-3	few	TRBD2
CASRGRGGYNEQFF	TGTGCCAGCAGAGGTAGGGGGGGTTATAATGAGCAGTTCTTC	TRBV6-1	TRBJ2-1	few	-